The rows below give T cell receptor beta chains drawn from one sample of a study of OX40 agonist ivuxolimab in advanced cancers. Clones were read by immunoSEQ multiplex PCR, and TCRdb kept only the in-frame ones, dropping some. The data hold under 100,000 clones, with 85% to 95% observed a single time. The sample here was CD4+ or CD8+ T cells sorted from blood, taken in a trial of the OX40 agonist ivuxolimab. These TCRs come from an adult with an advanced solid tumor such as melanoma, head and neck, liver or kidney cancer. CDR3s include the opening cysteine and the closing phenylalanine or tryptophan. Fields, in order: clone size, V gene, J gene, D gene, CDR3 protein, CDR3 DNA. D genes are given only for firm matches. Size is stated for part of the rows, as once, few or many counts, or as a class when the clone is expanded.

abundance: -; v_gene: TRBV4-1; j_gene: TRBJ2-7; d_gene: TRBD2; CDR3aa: CASSPFTSGVYEQYF; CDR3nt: TGCGCCAGCAGCCCGTTCACTAGCGGGGTGTACGAGCAGTACTTC
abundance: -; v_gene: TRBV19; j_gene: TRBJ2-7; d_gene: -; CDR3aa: CASSSGTYEQYF; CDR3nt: TGTGCCAGTAGTTCGGGAACCTACGAGCAGTACTTC
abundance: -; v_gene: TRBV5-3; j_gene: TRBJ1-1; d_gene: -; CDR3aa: CARSWGLSSWAFF; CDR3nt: TGTGCCAGAAGCTGGGGGCTCTCGTCATGGGCTTTCTTT
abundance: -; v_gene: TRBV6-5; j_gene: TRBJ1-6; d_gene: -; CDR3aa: CASSYSGDSPLHF; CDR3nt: TGTGCCAGCAGTTACTCAGGGGATTCACCCCTCCACTTT
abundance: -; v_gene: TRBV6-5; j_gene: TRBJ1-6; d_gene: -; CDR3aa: CASSYSNSPLHF; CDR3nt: TGTGCCAGCAGTTACTCGAATTCACCCCTCCACTTT
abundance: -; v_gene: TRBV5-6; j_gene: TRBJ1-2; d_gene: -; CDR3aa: CASSLGGLGGYTF; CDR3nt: TGTGCCAGCAGCTTGGGAGGGTTAGGTGGCTACACCTTC
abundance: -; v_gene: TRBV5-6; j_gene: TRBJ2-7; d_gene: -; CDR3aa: CASSPGSQSYEQYF; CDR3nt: TGTGCCAGCAGCCCCGGGAGCCAGAGCTACGAGCAGTACTTC
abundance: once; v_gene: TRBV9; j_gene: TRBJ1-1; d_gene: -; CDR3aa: CASSPPNRASTEAFF; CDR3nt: TGTGCCAGCAGCCCCCCAAACAGGGCCAGCACTGAAGCTTTCTTT
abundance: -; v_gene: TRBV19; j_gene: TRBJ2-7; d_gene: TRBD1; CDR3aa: CASSINGQGAYEQYF; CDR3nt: TGTGCCAGTAGTATAAATGGACAGGGGGCCTACGAGCAGTACTTC
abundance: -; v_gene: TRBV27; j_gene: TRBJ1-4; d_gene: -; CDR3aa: CASSFSAGERLNEKLFF; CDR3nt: TGTGCCAGCAGTTTTTCGGCAGGGGAGCGACTTAATGAAAAACTGTTTTTT
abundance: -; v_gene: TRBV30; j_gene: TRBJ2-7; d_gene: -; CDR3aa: CAWSVSGYVEQYF; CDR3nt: TGTGCCTGGAGTGTGTCCGGTTATGTCGAGCAGTACTTC
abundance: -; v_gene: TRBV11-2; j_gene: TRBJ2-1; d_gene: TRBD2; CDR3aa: CASSYGGADEQFF; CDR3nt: TGTGCCAGCAGCTACGGGGGGGCCGACGAGCAGTTCTTC
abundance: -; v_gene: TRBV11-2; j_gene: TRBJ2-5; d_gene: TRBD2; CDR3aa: CASSHSRGGLWETQYF; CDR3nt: TGTGCCAGCAGCCACTCCCGGGGAGGGCTCTGGGAGACCCAGTACTTC
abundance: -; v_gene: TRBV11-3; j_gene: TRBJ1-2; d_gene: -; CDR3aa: CASSLGTETPSGYTF; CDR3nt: TGTGCCAGCAGCTTAGGTACCGAGACCCCAAGTGGCTACACCTTC
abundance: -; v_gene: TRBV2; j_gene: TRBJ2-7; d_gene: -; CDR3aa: CASSDPSQSYEQYF; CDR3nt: TGTGCCAGCAGTGATCCCTCACAGTCCTACGAGCAGTACTTC
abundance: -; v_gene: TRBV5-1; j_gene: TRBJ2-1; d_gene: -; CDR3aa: CASSLWGDEQFF; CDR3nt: TGCGCCAGCAGCTTGTGGGGCGATGAGCAGTTCTTC
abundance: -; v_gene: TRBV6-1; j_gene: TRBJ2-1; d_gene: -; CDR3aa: CASSHTYGNNEQFF; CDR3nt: TGTGCCAGCAGTCATACTTACGGAAACAATGAGCAGTTCTTC
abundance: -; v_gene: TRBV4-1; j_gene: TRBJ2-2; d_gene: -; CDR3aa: CASSPQPGLPGELFF; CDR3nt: TGCGCCAGCAGCCCCCAGCCAGGGTTACCCGGGGAGCTGTTTTTT
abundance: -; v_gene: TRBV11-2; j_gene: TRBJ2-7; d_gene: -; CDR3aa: CASSLDTDYEQYF; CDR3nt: TGTGCCAGCAGCTTAGATACAGATTACGAGCAGTACTTC
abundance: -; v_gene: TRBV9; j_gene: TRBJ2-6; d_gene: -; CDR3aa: CASSPPSSGANVLTF; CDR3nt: TGTGCCAGCAGCCCTCCCTCGTCTGGGGCCAACGTCCTGACTTTC
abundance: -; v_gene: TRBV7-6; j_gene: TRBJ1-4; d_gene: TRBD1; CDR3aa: CASSQLQGGHEKLFF; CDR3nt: TGTGCCAGCAGCCAGTTACAGGGGGGTCATGAAAAACTGTTTTTT
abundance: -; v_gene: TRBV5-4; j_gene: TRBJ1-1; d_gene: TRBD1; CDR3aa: CASSESLDRAEAFF; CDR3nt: TGTGCCAGCAGCGAATCGCTGGACAGGGCTGAAGCTTTCTTT
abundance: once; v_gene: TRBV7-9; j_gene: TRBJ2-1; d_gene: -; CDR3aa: CASSLGHVNEQFF; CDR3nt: TGTGCCAGCAGCTTAGGACATGTCAATGAGCAGTTCTTC
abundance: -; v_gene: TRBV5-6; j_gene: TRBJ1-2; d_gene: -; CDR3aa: CASTTPFRGEGYTF; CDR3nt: TGTGCCAGCACCACGCCCTTCAGGGGAGAGGGCTACACCTTC
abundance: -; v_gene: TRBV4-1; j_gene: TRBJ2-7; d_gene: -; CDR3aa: CASSQVPGSEQYF; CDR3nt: TGCGCCAGCAGCCAAGTACCGGGATCCGAGCAGTACTTC
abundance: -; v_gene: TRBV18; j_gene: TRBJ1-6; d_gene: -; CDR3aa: CASSPGRYNSPLHF; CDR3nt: TGTGCCAGCTCCCCGGGACGGTATAATTCACCCCTCCACTTT
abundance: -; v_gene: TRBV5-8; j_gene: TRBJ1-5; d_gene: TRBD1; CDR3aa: CASSLGQGTGNQPQHF; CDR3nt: TGTGCCAGCAGCTTGGGACAGGGGACCGGCAATCAGCCCCAGCATTTT
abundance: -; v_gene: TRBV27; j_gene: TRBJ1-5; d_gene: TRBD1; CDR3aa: CASSLGPGGSQPQHF; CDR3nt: TGTGCCAGCAGTTTAGGGCCAGGGGGCAGTCAGCCCCAGCATTTT
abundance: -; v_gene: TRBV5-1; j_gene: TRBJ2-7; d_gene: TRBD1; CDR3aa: CASSSRQGVPYEQYF; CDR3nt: TGCGCCAGCAGCTCTCGACAGGGGGTCCCCTACGAGCAGTACTTC
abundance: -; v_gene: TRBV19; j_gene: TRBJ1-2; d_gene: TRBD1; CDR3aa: CASSILTGEGNGYTF; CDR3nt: TGTGCCAGTAGTATCTTGACAGGGGAAGGGAATGGCTACACCTTC
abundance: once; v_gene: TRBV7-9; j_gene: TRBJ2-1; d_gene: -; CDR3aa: CASSLGGWMGGNEQFF; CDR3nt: TGTGCCAGCAGCTTAGGTGGGTGGATGGGGGGCAATGAGCAGTTCTTC
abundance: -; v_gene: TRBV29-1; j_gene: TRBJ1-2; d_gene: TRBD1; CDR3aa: CSVEPTGENGYTF; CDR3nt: TGCAGCGTTGAGCCGACAGGGGAGAATGGCTACACCTTC
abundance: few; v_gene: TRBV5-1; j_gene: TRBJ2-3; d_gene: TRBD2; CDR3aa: CASSLTPASGGFTDTQYF; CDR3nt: TGCGCCAGCAGCCTAACGCCGGCTAGCGGGGGTTTCACAGATACGCAGTATTTT
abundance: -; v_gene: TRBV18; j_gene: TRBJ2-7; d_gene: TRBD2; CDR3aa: CASSPPMLAGDVYEQYF; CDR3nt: TGTGCCAGCTCACCACCAATGCTAGCGGGGGATGTATACGAGCAGTACTTC
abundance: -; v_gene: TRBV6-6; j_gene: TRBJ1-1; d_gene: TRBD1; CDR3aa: CASIQTGTLEAFF; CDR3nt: TGTGCCAGCATCCAGACAGGGACCCTTGAAGCTTTCTTT
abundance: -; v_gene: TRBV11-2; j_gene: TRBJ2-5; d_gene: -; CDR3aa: CASSLEEEGSMYF; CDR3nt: TGTGCCAGCAGCTTAGAAGAGGAAGGGTCTATGTACTTC
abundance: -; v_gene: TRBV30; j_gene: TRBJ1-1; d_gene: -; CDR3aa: CAWSVGVTEAFF; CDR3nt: TGTGCCTGGAGTGTGGGGGTAACTGAAGCTTTCTTT
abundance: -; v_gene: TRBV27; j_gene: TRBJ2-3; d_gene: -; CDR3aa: CASRGTWGTDTQYF; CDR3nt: TGTGCCAGCCGGGGGACATGGGGAACAGATACGCAGTATTTT
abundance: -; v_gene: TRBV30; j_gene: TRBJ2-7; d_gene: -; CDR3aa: CAWSDGTAPYEQYF; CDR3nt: TGTGCCTGGAGTGATGGGACGGCGCCCTACGAGCAGTACTTC
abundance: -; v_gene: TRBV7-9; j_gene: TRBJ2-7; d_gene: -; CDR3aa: CASSFGTLEGPEQYF; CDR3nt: TGTGCCAGCAGCTTTGGGACTCTGGAGGGTCCCGAGCAGTACTTC
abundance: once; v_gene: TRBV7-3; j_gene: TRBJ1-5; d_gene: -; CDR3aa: CASSLRPGRLNQPQHF; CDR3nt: TGTGCCAGCAGCTTAAGGCCAGGGCGACTTAATCAGCCCCAGCATTTT
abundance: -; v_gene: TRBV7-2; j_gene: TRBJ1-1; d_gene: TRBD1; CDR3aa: CASSLGQFLGGTEAFF; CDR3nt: TGTGCCAGCAGCTTGGGACAGTTTTTGGGGGGCACTGAAGCTTTCTTT
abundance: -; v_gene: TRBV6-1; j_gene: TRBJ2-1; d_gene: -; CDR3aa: CASIQGRNEQFF; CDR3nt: TGTGCCAGCATACAGGGGAGGAATGAGCAGTTCTTC
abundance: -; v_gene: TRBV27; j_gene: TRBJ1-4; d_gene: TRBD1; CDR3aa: CASTWRLGTANEKLFF; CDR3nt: TGTGCCAGCACGTGGAGGCTTGGGACAGCGAATGAAAAACTGTTTTTT
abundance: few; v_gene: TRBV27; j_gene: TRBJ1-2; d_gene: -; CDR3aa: CASSLPPPNSRGTF; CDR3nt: TGTGCCAGCAGTTTACCCCCCCCCAACTCGAGGGGCACCTTC
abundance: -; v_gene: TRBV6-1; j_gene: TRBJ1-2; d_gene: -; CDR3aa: CASSEGDWRYGYTF; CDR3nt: TGTGCCAGCAGTGAGGGGGACTGGCGCTATGGCTACACCTTC